One sample yielded the 26 T cell receptor beta chains listed below, sequenced in a study of T cell responses to AZD1222 COVID-19 vaccine. Here immunoSEQ multiplex PCR was the method, and the copy in TCRdb shows in-frame clones only, minus some. Seen here are about 97,000 clones, more than 75% observed once, and the top ten hold about 9.4%. The starting material was peripheral blood, obtained 28 days after the second AZD1222 dose. Receptors originate from an adult who received the AZD1222 COVID-19 vaccine.

The chain couples TRBV16 to TRBJ2-2; no clear D gene. Germline CDR1 and CDR2: KGHSY and FQNENV. The CDR3 spans 15 residues. V was cut by 4 bases and J by 4 bases, with 13 bases left in between. The CDR3 DNA reads as TGTGCCAGCAGCCCCCCCCAGCGCGGCACCGGGGAGCTGTTTTTT. Translating gives CASSPPQRGTGELFF.

The V and J genes are TRBV5-4 and TRBJ2-3; no clear D. The CDR3 consists of 14 residues. With 4 bases removed from V and 0 bases from J, the gap between germline ends came to 9 bases. Per germline, CDR1 SGHNT and CDR2 YYREEE (reference sequence). DNA of the CDR3: TGTGCCAGCAGCGACGGGTCTAGCACAGATACGCAGTATTTT. It is translated as CASSDGSSTDTQYF.

The chain couples TRBV12-3 or TRBV12-4 to TRBJ1-2; D perhaps matches TRBD1 (6 bases). The length of the CDR3 is 12 residues. The V and J ends lost 3 bases and 4 bases respectively, with 6 bases between them. CDR3 sequence: CASSLDSYGYTF. The CDR3 nucleotides are TGTGCCAGCAGTTTGGACAGCTATGGCTACACCTTC.

This chain uses TRBV5-1 with TRBJ1-2; 7 nucleotides match TRBD1. Germline V gene data show CDR1 as SGHRS and CDR2 as YFSETQ. The CDR3 consists of 14 residues. J was trimmed by 1 base and V by 3 bases; bases with no gene match: 3. The CDR3 here is CASSSGQVNYGYTF. CDR3 in DNA: TGCGCCAGCAGCTCCGGACAGGTTAACTATGGCTACACCTTC.

V is TRBV12-3 or TRBV12-4 and J is TRBJ1-2; D might be TRBD1 (5 bases). Trimming shortened V by 6 bases and J by 4 bases, and 9 bases separated the two germline ends. CDR3 length: 12 amino acids. The CDR3, as DNA: TGTGCCAGCAGGGGGACCGTCTATGGCTACACCTTC. It specifies CASRGTVYGYTF.

V gene TRBV5-4 combines with J gene TRBJ1-1; 7 bases are shared with TRBD1. The CDR3 is 15 residues long. The V gene's germline CDR1 is SGHNT and CDR2 YYREEE (reference sequence). The J segment lost 2 bases and the V segment lost 3 bases, leaving 7 bases of the junction unmatched. CDR3 loop: CASSSFDRVNTEAFF. CDR3 in DNA: TGTGCCAGCAGCTCATTCGACAGGGTTAACACTGAAGCTTTCTTT.

The chain uses TRBV30 and TRBJ2-3; D is perhaps TRBD1 or TRBD2 (5 bases each). The germline gives CDR1 GTSNPN, CDR2 SVGIG (reference sequence). The CDR3 is 12 residues long. Trimming stripped 1 base from V and 4 bases from J, with 6 bases between. The CDR3 DNA is TGTGCCTGGAGTGGAGGGGCAGATACGCAGTATTTT. It translates to CAWSGGADTQYF.

The chain has TRBV9 and TRBJ2-4; either TRBD1 or TRBD2 may fit D (5 bases each). This CDR3 contains 15 residues. The germline V and J ends were trimmed by 0 bases and 1 base, with 8 bases remaining between them. Germline V gene sequence: CDR1 SGDLS, CDR2 YYNGEE. CDR3 loop: CASSVDEGAKNIQYF. The CDR3 DNA reads TGTGCCAGCAGCGTAGATGAGGGGGCCAAAAACATTCAGTACTTC.

The V call is TRBV29-1, the J call TRBJ1-5, with 10 bases identical to TRBD1. CDR3 size: 14 residues. Germline V gives CDR1 SQVTM, CDR2 ANQGSEA. With V trimmed by 7 bases and J by 1 base, 4 bases remained unmatched. The CDR3, as DNA: TGCAGCGCCCTGGGACAGGGGAGCAATCAGCCCCAGCATTTT. Translation gives CSALGQGSNQPQHF.

The chain uses TRBV7-2 and TRBJ1-6; D gene uncertain. Germline V lookup: CDR1 SGHTA, CDR2 FQGNSA. There are 15 residues in the CDR3. V gave up 3 bases and J gave up 6 bases, with 12 bases separating them. The CDR3 coding sequence is TGTGCCAGCAGCTTTCACCGGGCCCTTAATTCACCCCTCCACTTT. Its translation is CASSFHRALNSPLHF. Looking up the rest from reference TRBV7-2 and TRBJ1-6 gives the full variable domain: GAGVSQSPSNKVTEKGKDVELRCDPISGHTALYWYRQSLGQGLEFLIYFQGNSAPDKSGLPSDRFSAERTGGSVSTLTIQRTQQEDSAVYLCASSFHRALNSPLHFGNGTRLTVT.

The chain couples TRBV4-1 to TRBJ1-2, with a tentative D call TRBD1 (5 bases). Per germline, CDR1 MGHRA and CDR2 YSYEKL. V was shortened by 3 bases and J by 1 base, with 12 bases between the two germline ends. The CDR3 runs 15 residues. Here the CDR3 DNA reads TGCGCCAGCAGCCACCCTTTGGGGGGTAACTATGGCTACACCTTC. Residues: CASSHPLGGNYGYTF.

This chain joins TRBV28 and TRBJ2-4; TRBD1 matches 11 bases. The trim removed 7 bases at V and 4 bases at J, leaving 9 bases unmatched. The CDR3 is made up of 16 amino acids. Germline CDR1 reads MDHEN; CDR2 reads SYDVKM. In nucleotides, the CDR3 is TGTGCCAGCAAACGGACAGGGGGCATGTTGAAAAACATTCAGTACTTC. The encoded protein is CASKRTGGMLKNIQYF.

This clone appeared once. The chain uses TRBV27 and TRBJ1-2; 7 positions agree with TRBD1. Per germline, CDR1 MNHEY and CDR2 SMNVEV (reference sequence). CDR3 length: 13 residues. V was clipped by 3 bases and J by 14 bases; unmatched bases: 12. CDR3 DNA: TGTGCCAGCAGTTTTTCGGCAGGGGGGGAATTGACCTTC. Its translation: CASSFSAGGELTF.

The J gene is TRBJ2-2, the V gene TRBV3-1 (or the pseudogene TRBV3-2); 12 bases are shared with TRBD2. The length of the CDR3 is 16 residues. The germline gives CDR1 LGHDT, CDR2 YNNKEL (reference sequence). V lost 6 bases to trimming and J lost 4 bases; unmatched junction nucleotides: 6. CDR3 protein: CASRALAGGRTGELFF. CDR3 bases: TGTGCCAGCAGGGCACTAGCGGGGGGTCGCACCGGGGAGCTGTTTTTT.

The rearrangement links TRBV7-2 to TRBJ1-2; 8 bases match TRBD1. This CDR3 has 14 amino acids. Losses at the gene ends were 7 bases for V and 4 bases for J; bases not matched to a gene: 8. CDR1 is SGHTA and CDR2 is FQGNSA in the germline V gene. The CDR3 DNA reads as TGTGCCAGCATCAACAGGGGGGACGGCTATGGCTACACCTTC. It specifies CASINRGDGYGYTF.

The gene calls are TRBV6-5 and TRBJ2-1; D gene uncertain. Trimming took off 6 bases at V and 7 bases at J, with 13 bases between the two ends. This CDR3 comprises 13 residues. Germline V gives CDR1 MNHEY, CDR2 SVGAGI. CDR3 sequence reads: CASRLSLENEQFF. For the CDR3, the DNA is TGTGCCAGCAGGCTCTCTCTGGAAAATGAGCAGTTCTTC.

This chain joins TRBV5-4 and TRBJ2-7; 10 bases align to TRBD2. CDR3 length equals 14 residues. V dropped 10 bases and J dropped 5; count of bases not matched to a gene: 12. The germline V gene has CDR1 SGHNT and CDR2 YYREEE (reference sequence). In DNA, the CDR3 is TGTGCCTCCAGGGGACCTAGCGGGAGCGACGAGCAGTACTTC. Protein: CASRGPSGSDEQYF. The full variable domain, with the rest looked up from reference TRBV5-4 and TRBJ2-7, is ETGVTQSPTHLIKTRGQQVTLRCSSQSGHNTVSWYQQALGQGPQFIFQYYREEENGRGNFPPRFSGLQFPNYSSELNVNALELDDSALYLCASRGPSGSDEQYFGPGTRLTVT.

V and J are TRBV4-1 and TRBJ1-1; the match to TRBD1 covers 8 bases. Germline V gene lookup returns CDR1 MGHRA and CDR2 YSYEKL. This CDR3 has 14 amino acids. J gave up 8 bases and V 4 bases, and 9 bases lay outside the gene matches. Written as DNA, the CDR3 is TGCGCCAGCAGCCTCGCAGGGGGCAGCCTGGAAGCTTTCTTT. Its protein is CASSLAGGSLEAFF.

The rearrangement uses TRBV13 and TRBJ2-1, with 8 bases aligning to TRBD2. The germline V gene encodes CDR1 PRHDT and CDR2 FYEKMQ (reference sequence). CDR3 length equals 14 residues. Unmatched junction bases numbered 3, after V lost 2 bases and J lost 6 bases. In DNA form, the CDR3 reads TGTGCCAGCAGCTTATCCGGGACTAGCAATGAGCAGTTCTTC. Its translation is CASSLSGTSNEQFF.

V and J are TRBV28 and TRBJ2-2; TRBD2 aligns across 7 bases. The CDR3 loop spans 16 amino acids. Unmatched junction bases numbered 11, after V lost 6 bases and J lost 4 bases. Germline values: CDR1 MDHEN, CDR2 SYDVKM. CDR3: CASSTSLRGTTGELFF. The CDR3 region has the DNA TGTGCCAGCAGCACCAGTCTGCGGGGGACCACCGGGGAGCTGTTTTTT.

The V and J genes are TRBV18 and TRBJ2-5, with D possibly being TRBD1 or TRBD2 (5 bases each). Trimming took off 3 bases at V and 1 base at J, with 9 bases between the two ends. The CDR3 runs 14 residues. Per the germline V gene, CDR1 is KGHSH and CDR2 is LQKENI. The CDR3, as DNA: TGTGCCAGCTCACCCGGGACGGTCCAAGAGACCCAGTACTTC. Translated: CASSPGTVQETQYF.

This chain uses TRBV5-1 with TRBJ1-5; 7 bases map to TRBD1. CDR3 size: 15 residues. Germline V gene data show CDR1 as SGHRS and CDR2 as YFSETQ. The J segment lost 7 bases and the V segment lost 0 bases, leaving 7 bases of the junction unmatched. CDR3 coding DNA: TGCGCCAGCAGCTTGGGGAGGGGGCTGCGGCAGCCCCAGCATTTT. Encoded protein: CASSLGRGLRQPQHF.

The chain is built from TRBV9 and TRBJ2-1, with TRBD2 identical over 8 bases. From germline, CDR1 is SGDLS and CDR2 YYNGEE. The CDR3 has 16 amino acids. J gave up 3 bases and V 0 bases, and 5 bases lay outside the gene matches. CDR3 in amino acids: CASSVVAGGYYNEQFF. CDR3 nucleotides: TGTGCCAGCAGCGTAGTGGCGGGAGGCTACTACAATGAGCAGTTCTTC. Full variable domain (rest looked up from reference TRBV9 and TRBJ2-1): DSGVTQTPKHLITATGQRVTLRCSPRSGDLSVYWYQQSLDQGLQFLIQYYNGEERAKGNILERFSAQQFPDLHSELNLSSLELGDSALYFCASSVVAGGYYNEQFFGPGTRLTVL.

The CDR3 spells CASTFGTSQETQYF. CDR3 coding DNA: TGTGCCAGCACCTTTGGGACTTCCCAAGAGACCCAGTACTTC. This chain joins TRBV7-9 and TRBJ2-5, with D possibly being TRBD2 (6 bases). The CDR3 has 14 residues. V lost 7 bases and J lost 1, with 13 bases in between. In germline, CDR1 is SEHNR, CDR2 FQNEAQ (reference sequence).

This sequence joins TRBV12-3 or TRBV12-4 and TRBJ1-2; D uncertain. Trimming left V 3 bases short and J 4 bases short, with 6 bases between. CDR3 length: 12 amino acids. CDR3 nucleotide sequence: TGTGCCAGCAGTTTGGGCCCCTATGGCTACACCTTC. Translation: CASSLGPYGYTF.

The rearrangement joins TRBV9 to TRBJ2-6; 9 bases map to TRBD2. CDR1 is SGDLS and CDR2 is YYNGEE in the germline V gene. V shed 0 bases and J 3 bases; nucleotides not matched to a gene: 7. The CDR3 has 18 residues. The CDR3 DNA follows: TGTGCCAGCAGCGTAGTACCTAGCGGGACTGTTGGGGCCAACGTCCTGACTTTC. As protein: CASSVVPSGTVGANVLTF.